This TCR beta chain was found in a study of blood T cell repertoires in COVID-19. On the study more broadly: The study drew acute and convalescent COVID-19 samples from the United States, Italy and Spain.

V lost 4 bases and J lost 4, with 8 bases in between. The CDR3 consists of 13 residues. Germline-derived CDR1 and CDR2 are LGHDT and YNNKEL (reference sequence). In the authors' methods: By means of reference gene primer amplification, nucleated cell counts were estimated. TCRdb's copy holds only in-frame clones and misses some; the assay was immunoSEQ multiplex PCR. The V and J calls and clone size were taken over from that table, and D and trimming were inferred from the DNA. This sample has 470,000 or so clones, with about 85% found just once. Participant reports of clinical history set cohort assignment.

Sequencing was performed on PBMCs or T cells enriched from blood (not recorded which). This TCR derives from a woman aged 18-35 years with acute COVID-19. The rearrangement links TRBV3-1 (or the pseudogene TRBV3-2) to TRBJ2-1, with TRBD1 as a possible D gene (5 bases). Here the CDR3 DNA reads TGTGCCAGCAGCCGGGCAGGGTACAATGAGCAGTTCTTC. This gives the protein CASSRAGYNEQFF.